Shown below are 27 T cell receptor beta chains from a single sample sequenced in a study of OX40 agonist ivuxolimab in advanced cancers. Clones were sequenced by immunoSEQ multiplex PCR, and TCRdb holds only the in-frame ones, with some missing. The repertoire holds about 100,000 clones, with 80% to 95% as singletons. Sequencing was performed on CD4+ or CD8+ T cells sorted from blood, taken in a trial of the OX40 agonist ivuxolimab. These receptors originate from an adult with an advanced solid tumor such as melanoma, head and neck, liver or kidney cancer.

The chain uses TRBV5-1 and TRBJ1-3; 8 bases are shared with TRBD1. The CDR3 has 16 amino acids. CDR1 is SGHRS, CDR2 YFSETQ, per germline. Unmatched junction bases numbered 9, after V lost 3 bases and J lost 4 bases. The CDR3 coding sequence is TGCGCCAGCAGCTCGGACGGAACAGGGGGAGGAAACACCATATATTTT. Amino acid sequence: CASSSDGTGGGNTIYF.

This chain uses TRBV27 with TRBJ2-1, with 9 bases lining up with TRBD2. The V and J ends lost 3 bases and 0 bases, in that order; junction bases with no gene match: 6. This CDR3 has 17 amino acids. The germline V gene encodes CDR1 MNHEY and CDR2 SMNVEV (reference sequence). CDR3 sequence reads: CASSFLTSGSSYNEQFF. The CDR3 DNA sequence: TGTGCCAGCAGTTTCCTGACTAGCGGCAGCTCCTACAATGAGCAGTTCTTC.

J is TRBJ1-2 and V is TRBV21-1; the table's D call of TRBD1 was not tested on the DNA. TRBV21-1 is a recognized pseudogene. The CDR3 is made up of 12 amino acids. CDR3 nucleotides: TGTGCCAGCAGCCAGGGGTACTATGGCTACACCTTC. Protein: CASSQGYYGYTF.

The chain joins TRBV19 to TRBJ2-2; 8 bases are a match to TRBD1. CDR3 length: 16 residues. CDR1 is LNHDA, CDR2 SQIVND, per germline (reference sequence). V shed 4 bases and J 4 bases; nucleotides not matched to a gene: 8. The CDR3 loop is CASSTPGQASTGELFF. In DNA form, the CDR3 reads TGTGCCAGTAGTACGCCGGGACAGGCCTCCACCGGGGAGCTGTTTTTT.

V is TRBV10-1 and J is TRBJ2-7; D possibly uses TRBD1 or TRBD2 (5 bases each). Germline CDR1 and CDR2: WNHNN and SYGVQD (reference sequence). The CDR3 length is 14 residues. Trimming removed 4 bases from V and 0 bases from J, with 10 bases in between. The CDR3 nucleotides are TGCGCCAGCAGTGCCTCCGGGGCCTCCTACGAGCAGTACTTC. Translation: CASSASGASYEQYF.

The CDR3 DNA reads as TGCGCCAGCAGTGGGACAGGGATCGGAAACACCATATATTTT. Residues: CASSGTGIGNTIYF. The V call is TRBV5-1, the J call TRBJ1-3, with 9 positions matching TRBD1. V lost 5 bases to trimming and J lost 4 bases; unmatched junction nucleotides: 4. The CDR3 covers 14 residues. Germline CDR1 reads SGHRS; CDR2 reads YFSETQ.

This clone was counted a single time. The chain combines TRBV5-1 with TRBJ2-5; 9 nucleotides line up with TRBD2. CDR3 length equals 15 residues. The V gene's germline CDR1 is SGHRS and CDR2 YFSETQ. Trimming at V came to 2 bases and at J to 5 bases, leaving 7 bases not matched to a gene. The CDR3 loop is CASSFQRGAGETQYF. CDR3 sequence (DNA): TGCGCCAGCAGCTTCCAGCGGGGGGCGGGGGAGACCCAGTACTTC. Using reference TRBV5-1 and TRBJ2-5 for the parts outside the CDR3, the full variable domain is KAGVTQTPRYLIKTRGQQVTLSCSPISGHRSVSWYQQTPGQGLQFLFEYFSETQRNKGNFPGRFSGRQFSNSRSEMNVSTLELGDSALYLCASSFQRGAGETQYFGPGTRLLVL.

The chain joins TRBV18 to TRBJ1-5, with D hard to call. This CDR3 contains 12 residues. In germline, CDR1 is KGHSH, CDR2 LQKENI. Between the trimmed V and J ends, which lost 0 bases and 5 bases, there was a span of 2 bases. CDR3 coding DNA: TGTGCCAGCTCACCACCGGATCAGCCCCAGCATTTT. This codes for CASSPPDQPQHF.

V usage is TRBV28 and J usage is TRBJ1-2, with 9 bases matching TRBD1. Trimming took 3 bases from V and 2 from J; bases not matched to a gene: 1. Germline V gives CDR1 MDHEN, CDR2 SYDVKM. This CDR3 region has 14 residues. CDR3 nucleotide sequence: TGTGCCAGCAGTTTGGGACAGGGAAACTATGGCTACACCTTC. Its protein is CASSLGQGNYGYTF.

The chain is built from TRBV6-1 and TRBJ1-5; D gene ambiguous. V was shortened by 3 bases and J by 5 bases, with 11 bases between the two germline ends. This CDR3 comprises 14 residues. Germline V gene lookup returns CDR1 MNHNS and CDR2 SASEGT. In nucleotides, the CDR3 is TGTGCCAGCAGTGATGGGGTGGGTTATCAGCCCCAGCATTTT. This encodes CASSDGVGYQPQHF.

The chain links TRBV6-1 to TRBJ1-6; D might be TRBD1 (5 bases). V was pared by 4 bases and J by 1 base, with 14 bases between. The germline V gene has CDR1 MNHNS and CDR2 SASEGT. CDR3 length: 17 amino acids. The CDR3: CASSGGRDWSYNSPLHF. The CDR3 bases are TGTGCCAGCAGTGGGGGACGGGATTGGTCCTATAATTCACCCCTCCACTTT.

J is TRBJ2-7 and V is TRBV5-1; TRBD2 aligns across 13 bases. Germline CDR1 and CDR2: SGHRS and YFSETQ. V was clipped by 2 bases and J by 3 bases; unmatched bases: 11. This CDR3 is 18 amino acids long. The CDR3 DNA reads TGCGCCAGCAGCTTAGGGCCCCTTTGGACTAGCGGGAGCTACGAGCAGTACTTC. Protein sequence: CASSLGPLWTSGSYEQYF.

CDR3 amino acids: CASTLGDGQIFHGYTF. Written as DNA, the CDR3 is TGCGCCAGCACTTTGGGGGACGGCCAAATTTTTCATGGCTACACCTTC. The chain employs TRBV5-1 and TRBJ1-2; TRBD1 might be the D (5 bases). The germline V gene encodes CDR1 SGHRS and CDR2 YFSETQ. This CDR3 has 16 residues. Trimming took off 6 bases at V and 6 bases at J, with 24 bases between the two ends.

This chain uses TRBV11-2 with TRBJ2-3; weak D call: TRBD1 (6 bases). The CDR3 consists of 16 residues. The V and J ends lost 5 bases and 0 bases respectively, with 15 bases between them. Germline-derived CDR1 and CDR2 are SGHAT and FQNNGV. The CDR3 DNA is TGTGCCAGCAGCCGTTCACAGGGACGGAGCACAGATACGCAGTATTTT. Its protein is CASSRSQGRSTDTQYF.

This clone occurred once. This chain connects TRBV2 to TRBJ1-1, with TRBD1 matching over 9 bases. This CDR3 comprises 19 residues. In germline, CDR1 is SNHLY, CDR2 FYNNEI. With V trimmed by 2 bases and J by 3 bases, 16 bases remained unmatched. CDR3 residues: CASSENPGYTGGRDTEAFF. For the CDR3, the DNA is TGTGCCAGCAGTGAAAACCCGGGCTATACAGGGGGCAGGGACACTGAAGCTTTCTTT.

The gene calls are TRBV5-1 and TRBJ2-1, with D maybe TRBD2 (6 bases). The V gene lost 0 bases and the J gene lost 9 bases, with 10 bases spanning the gap. CDR3 length: 13 amino acids. The germline gives CDR1 SGHRS, CDR2 YFSETQ. The CDR3 DNA reads TGCGCCAGCAGCTTGGGCGGGGTTGGTGAGCAGTTCTTC. This encodes CASSLGGVGEQFF.

The CDR3 protein is CASSPESYGYTF. CDR3 nucleotide sequence: TGTGCCAGCAGCCCGGAGAGCTATGGCTACACCTTC. V gene TRBV7-9 combines with J gene TRBJ1-2, with D unresolved. V was pared by 5 bases and J by 4 bases, with 8 bases between. Germline loops: CDR1 SEHNR, CDR2 FQNEAQ (reference sequence). CDR3 length: 12 amino acids.

The J gene is TRBJ2-7, the V gene TRBV9, with 13 positions matching TRBD2. The CDR3 runs to 15 residues. Germline V lookup: CDR1 SGDLS, CDR2 YYNGEE. With 4 bases clipped from V and 5 bases from J, the junction kept 6 bases outside the gene matches. CDR3 nucleotide sequence: TGTGCCAGCAGCACCGGACTAGCGGGAGCCCACGAGCAGTACTTC. This translates into CASSTGLAGAHEQYF.

The chain carries TRBV30 and TRBJ1-1; tentatively, D is TRBD1 (5 bases). V lost 2 bases and J lost 8, with 12 bases in between. Germline CDR1 is GTSNPN and CDR2 is SVGIG (reference sequence). CDR3 length equals 12 residues. The CDR3 DNA sequence: TGTGCCTGGAGTTGGGGACGGAACGAAGCTTTCTTT. It codes for CAWSWGRNEAFF.

The CDR3 DNA follows: TGTGCCAGCAGTCCCCCTAGCGGTACCTACGAGCAGTACTTC. It codes for CASSPPSGTYEQYF. The V gene is TRBV6-6, the J gene TRBJ2-7; 7 bases map to TRBD2. The CDR3 covers 14 residues. Germline V gene lookup returns CDR1 MNHNY and CDR2 SVGAGI (reference sequence). With V trimmed by 5 bases and J by 2 bases, 6 bases remained unmatched.

The V call is TRBV25-1, the J call TRBJ1-2; no reliable D call. The CDR3 runs to 15 residues. Trimming removed 5 bases from V and 5 bases from J, with 18 bases in between. Per the germline V gene, CDR1 is MGHDK and CDR2 is SYGVNS. The CDR3 bases are TGTGCCAGCAGTCTCGGGCCCCAAGAGGCTTATGGCTACACCTTC. This codes for CASSLGPQEAYGYTF.

This sequence joins TRBV30 and TRBJ2-3; D is unresolved. Germline-derived CDR1 and CDR2 are GTSNPN and SVGIG (reference sequence). V lost 5 bases, J lost 11 bases, and 8 bases lay in between. CDR3 length equals 9 residues. CDR3 sequence reads: CAWGPGQYF. The CDR3 DNA reads as TGTGCCTGGGGACCTGGGCAGTATTTT.

The rearrangement links TRBV30 to TRBJ1-5, with a possible D match to TRBD1 (5 bases). CDR1 and CDR2 (germline): GTSNPN, SVGIG (reference sequence). The V end was cut by 2 bases, the J end by 7 bases, with 9 bases between. The CDR3 is 12 amino acids. The DNA for the CDR3 is TGTGCCTGGAGTCAGGGTGGCCAGCCCCAGCATTTT. It encodes CAWSQGGQPQHF.

The chain combines TRBV7-3 with TRBJ2-6, with 9 bases that match TRBD1. Germline CDR1 reads SGHTA; CDR2 reads FQGTGA. V lost 2 bases to trimming and J lost 0 bases; unmatched junction nucleotides: 5. CDR3 size: 18 residues. Written as DNA, the CDR3 is TGTGCCAGCAGCTTAGTTGGGACAGGGCCCTCTGGGGCCAACGTCCTGACTTTC. Protein sequence: CASSLVGTGPSGANVLTF.

V is TRBV6-5 and J is TRBJ2-7; D gene uncertain. CDR1 is MNHEY, CDR2 SVGAGI, per germline. This CDR3 contains 14 residues. The V end was cut by 2 bases, the J end by 1 base, with 9 bases between. In DNA, the CDR3 is TGTGCCAGCAGTTACGAGAGTGGGTCCTACGAGCAGTACTTC. Translating gives CASSYESGSYEQYF.

V and J are TRBV6-6 and TRBJ1-2; 10 nucleotides agree with TRBD1. V lost 6 bases, J lost 8 bases, and 15 bases stayed unmatched. Looked up from germline, CDR1 is MNHNY and CDR2 is SVGAGI (reference sequence). The CDR3 spans 16 residues. DNA of the CDR3: TGTGCCAGCAGCCCAAACGCCGGGACAGGGGCCCGAGGCTACACCTTC. It is translated as CASSPNAGTGARGYTF.

V gene TRBV30 combines with J gene TRBJ2-2; D is uncertain. This CDR3 is 13 amino acids long. V was pared by 7 bases and J by 4 bases, with 13 bases between. Germline CDR1 and CDR2: GTSNPN and SVGIG (reference sequence). The CDR3 DNA reads as TGTGCCTACCCTTCCGGCAGCACCGGGGAGCTGTTTTTT. The encoded protein is CAYPSGSTGELFF.